The sequence of this T cell receptor (beta chain) was determined in a study of T cell responses to AZD1222 COVID-19 vaccine. This CDR3 comprises 14 residues. Germline CDR1 is MNHEY and CDR2 is SVGAGI. Concerning this clone: Its target is unknown. The junction and the germline gene differ at one end; a read error may be behind it.

Study outcomes and limitations: Donor demographics were predominantly white British with a female majority; clonal diversity may be underestimated. Of the AZD1222 recipients, only five to seven were seropositive at baseline. There were vaccine-associated CD4 TCRs across spike, dominant at 160-218 and 743-854. Epitopes outside B.1.351 and B.1.1.7 mutated regions reportedly drew nearly half of spike TCRs.

The repertoire was sequenced with immunoSEQ multiplex PCR; TCRdb's copy has only in-frame clones and lacks some. In the table there are 100,000 to 130,000 clones, around nine tenths of which are singletons. The sequencing used peripheral blood, collected on day 0 of AZD1222 vaccination. The clonotype comes from an adult in good health. The V and J genes are TRBV6-5 and TRBJ2-1, with D possibly TRBD2 on 5 matching bases. CDR3 nucleotides: TGTGCCAGCAGTTACGGGCGGACTCTGAATGGGCAGTTCTTC. Its protein is CASSYGRTLNGQFF.